What follows are 22 T cell receptor beta chains derived from one specimen sequenced in a study of shared clonotypes between healthy human individuals. Method: immunoSEQ multiplex PCR; TCRdb's copy keeps in-frame clones and lacks some. Of 1.5 million to 1.9 million clones listed, around 98% are singletons. Sequencing was done on a sample of naive CD4+ T cells sorted from blood. This sample's subset: CD45RA+ positively selected. The receptors derive from a young man in good health.

V is TRBV6-1 and J is TRBJ1-2; TRBD1 agrees at 8 bases. There are 14 residues in the CDR3. Germline CDR1 is MNHNS and CDR2 is SASEGT. The V segment lost 2 bases and the J segment 7 bases; nucleotides outside the gene matches: 6. DNA for the CDR3: TGTGCCAGCAGTGAAATCCAGGGGGCCGGTGGCTACACCTTC. Protein sequence: CASSEIQGAGGYTF.

In DNA form, the CDR3 reads TGCGCCAGCAGCTCCGGGTCCTTGGCTGGCAATGAGCAGTTCTTC. Its protein product is CASSSGSLAGNEQFF. The V and J genes are TRBV5-1 and TRBJ2-1; no definite D call. V gave up 3 bases and J gave up 6 bases, with 16 bases separating them. Germline V gene sequence: CDR1 SGHRS, CDR2 YFSETQ. CDR3 size: 15 residues.

This chain uses TRBV11-3 with TRBJ1-1, with D hard to call. The CDR3 runs 14 residues. Germline CDR1 and CDR2: SGHNT and YENEEA. Between the trimmed V and J ends, which lost 1 base and 1 base, there was a span of 7 bases. DNA of the CDR3: TGTGCCAGCAGCTTAGGTTCGGGGAACACTGAAGCTTTCTTT. Amino acid sequence: CASSLGSGNTEAFF. Full variable domain (rest looked up from reference TRBV11-3 and TRBJ1-1): EAGVVQSPRYKIIEKKQPVAFWCNPISGHNTLYWYLQNLGQGPELLIRYENEEAVDDSQLPKDRFSAERLKGVDSTLKIQPAELGDSAVYLCASSLGSGNTEAFFGQGTRLTVV.

The gene calls are TRBV6-5 and TRBJ1-1, with D possibly being TRBD1 (6 bases). CDR3 length: 15 residues. Germline V gene sequence: CDR1 MNHEY, CDR2 SVGAGI. V lost 2 bases and J lost 1, with 11 bases in between. The chain's CDR3 is CASSYPGQKNTEAFF. CDR3 nucleotide sequence: TGTGCCAGCAGTTACCCCGGACAGAAGAACACTGAAGCTTTCTTT.

V gene TRBV28 combines with J gene TRBJ1-2; D perhaps matches TRBD1 (5 bases). The CDR3 length is 15 residues. Deletions cut 4 bases from V and 2 bases from J, with 14 bases between. Germline V gene data show CDR1 as MDHEN and CDR2 as SYDVKM. The DNA of the CDR3 is TGTGCCAGCAGTTCTTCAGGGTTGTCAAACTATGGCTACACCTTC. Translated, it gives CASSSSGLSNYGYTF.

The genes are TRBV19 and TRBJ2-2; the D gene is possibly TRBD1 (6 bases). CDR1 is LNHDA, CDR2 SQIVND, per germline (reference sequence). Trimming took off 4 bases at V and 7 bases at J, with 10 bases between the two ends. The CDR3 loop spans 13 amino acids. CDR3 amino acids: CASSTGVIGELFF. The CDR3 DNA is TGTGCCAGTAGTACAGGGGTTATCGGGGAGCTGTTTTTT.

This CDR3 is CASSLASTGAHGYTF. DNA for the CDR3: TGCGCCAGCAGCTTGGCGTCGACAGGGGCCCATGGCTACACCTTC. This chain uses TRBV5-1 with TRBJ1-2; TRBD1 aligns across 8 bases. CDR1 and CDR2 (germline): SGHRS, YFSETQ. V was clipped by 0 bases and J by 6 bases; unmatched bases: 7. The CDR3 extends over 15 amino acids.

The chain carries TRBV5-1 and TRBJ2-7; a weak D match, TRBD2 (6 bases). CDR1 SGHRS and CDR2 YFSETQ come from the germline V gene. The V end was cut by 1 base, the J end by 3 bases, with 11 bases between. The CDR3 loop spans 14 amino acids. The CDR3 DNA reads as TGCGCCAGCAGCTTGTCCCCCGGGGGCTACGAGCAGTACTTC. This encodes CASSLSPGGYEQYF.

The chain couples TRBV27 to TRBJ2-7; D not certain. With 2 bases removed from V and 0 bases from J, the gap between germline ends came to 8 bases. Germline values: CDR1 MNHEY, CDR2 SMNVEV (reference sequence). The CDR3 is 14 amino acids. The CDR3: CASSLGRHSYEQYF. The CDR3 DNA is TGTGCCAGCAGTTTAGGCAGACACTCCTACGAGCAGTACTTC.

V and J are TRBV9 and TRBJ2-1; TRBD2 matches 11 bases. The CDR3 contains 16 residues. Germline trimming cut 1 base from V and 10 bases from J; bases unmatched to any gene: 10. Looked up from germline, CDR1 is SGDLS and CDR2 is YYNGEE. The CDR3 coding sequence is TGTGCCAGCAGCGTAACCGGGACTAGCGGTCCCAGGGAGCAGTTCTTC. Translation: CASSVTGTSGPREQFF. Full variable domain (rest looked up from reference TRBV9 and TRBJ2-1): DSGVTQTPKHLITATGQRVTLRCSPRSGDLSVYWYQQSLDQGLQFLIQYYNGEERAKGNILERFSAQQFPDLHSELNLSSLELGDSALYFCASSVTGTSGPREQFFGPGTRLTVL.

CDR3 sequence reads: CATSPRTGDSYEQYF. In DNA, the CDR3 is TGTGCCACCAGCCCCCGGACAGGGGACTCCTACGAGCAGTACTTC. The J gene is TRBJ2-7, the V gene TRBV15, with 9 bases matching TRBD1. J gave up 0 bases and V 5 bases, and 5 bases lay outside the gene matches. The CDR3 sequence is 15 residues long. Looked up from germline, CDR1 is LNHNV and CDR2 is YYDKDF (reference sequence).

The chain has TRBV30 and TRBJ2-7, with D possibly TRBD2 on 5 matching bases. The CDR3 runs 13 residues. The germline CDR1 and CDR2 sequences are GTSNPN and SVGIG (reference sequence). Trimming took 5 bases from V and 6 from J, leaving 17 bases between them. CDR3 region: CAWAWESASEQYF. The CDR3 nucleotides read TGTGCCTGGGCGTGGGAGTCGGCTAGCGAGCAGTACTTC. Combining the CDR3 with reference TRBV30 and TRBJ2-7 gives the whole variable domain SQTIHQWPATLVQPVGSPLSLECTVEGTSNPNLYWYRQAAGRGLQLLFYSVGIGQISSEVPQNLSASRPQDRQFILSSKKLLLSDSGFYLCAWAWESASEQYFGPGTRLTVT.

The chain carries TRBV7-9 and TRBJ2-1; 11 bases fit TRBD2. Trimming removed 4 bases from V and 9 bases from J; junction bases left unmatched: 8. This CDR3 has 15 amino acids. Germline V gene lookup returns CDR1 SEHNR and CDR2 FQNEAQ (reference sequence). The DNA of the CDR3 is TGTGCCAGCAGCTCGCTAGCGGGAGGCCGGGCTGAGCAGTTCTTC. It yields the protein CASSSLAGGRAEQFF.

The J gene is TRBJ1-1, the V gene TRBV2; D is perhaps TRBD1 (5 bases). The CDR3 sequence is 14 residues long. CDR1 is SNHLY and CDR2 is FYNNEI in the germline V gene. V lost 3 bases and J lost 4, with 12 bases in between. This chain's CDR3 is CASSEEGYGTEAFF. The CDR3 nucleotides read TGTGCCAGCAGTGAGGAGGGGTACGGCACTGAAGCTTTCTTT. The variable domain in full, with the rest retrieved from reference TRBV2 and TRBJ1-1, is EPEVTQTPSHQVTQMGQEVILRCVPISNHLYFYWYRQILGQKVEFLVSFYNNEISEKSEIFDDQFSVERPDGSNFTLKIRSTKLEDSAMYFCASSEEGYGTEAFFGQGTRLTVV.

The chain has TRBV5-4 and TRBJ2-7, with D hard to call. With 2 bases removed from V and 0 bases from J, the gap between germline ends came to 6 bases. The CDR3 sequence is 13 residues long. Germline values: CDR1 SGHNT, CDR2 YYREEE (reference sequence). The CDR3 coding sequence is TGTGCCAGCAGCTTCGTCAGCTCCTACGAGCAGTACTTC. Amino acids: CASSFVSSYEQYF. The entire variable domain, with the rest obtained from reference TRBV5-4 and TRBJ2-7, is as follows: ETGVTQSPTHLIKTRGQQVTLRCSSQSGHNTVSWYQQALGQGPQFIFQYYREEENGRGNFPPRFSGLQFPNYSSELNVNALELDDSALYLCASSFVSSYEQYFGPGTRLTVT.

About this clone: The same CDR3 can be traced to other DNA sequences in this sample. This chain uses TRBV18 with TRBJ2-2; D not certain. This CDR3 is built from 12 residues. Germline V CDR1 and CDR2: KGHSH, LQKENI. V was cut by 1 base and J by 6 bases, with 3 bases left in between. The CDR3 DNA is TGTGCCAGCTCACCACTTTCCGGGGAGCTGTTTTTT. Protein: CASSPLSGELFF.

In this sample, this clone turned up once. The chain recombines TRBV4-1 with TRBJ2-3; unclear D gene. Germline lookup yields CDR1 MGHRA and CDR2 YSYEKL. V was clipped by 1 base and J by 6 bases, with 8 bases between them. The CDR3 contains 13 residues. The CDR3 sequence: CASSQVRLDTQYF. CDR3 coding DNA: TGCGCCAGCAGCCAAGTCCGTTTGGATACGCAGTATTTT.

The chain employs TRBV19 and TRBJ2-3; 9 bases are a match to TRBD2. With V trimmed by 3 bases and J by 0 bases, 4 bases remained unmatched. Looked up from germline, CDR1 is LNHDA and CDR2 is SQIVND (reference sequence). The CDR3 totals 16 residues. The CDR3 loop is CASSIRSGSSTDTQYF. The CDR3 coding sequence is TGTGCCAGTAGTATCCGTAGCGGGAGCAGCACAGATACGCAGTATTTT.

CDR3 in amino acids: CASSLLAGVGEQYF. The CDR3, as DNA: TGTGCCAGCAGCCTTCTAGCGGGAGTTGGAGAGCAGTACTTC. The chain has TRBV14 and TRBJ2-7; TRBD2 matches at 10 bases. V shed 4 bases, J shed 7 bases, and the junction held 7 bases outside the gene matches. From germline, CDR1 is SGHDN and CDR2 FVKESK. CDR3 length equals 14 residues.

Concerning this clone itself: This specimen includes other DNA sequences encoding the same CDR3. The V and J genes are TRBV5-1 and TRBJ2-7, with 8 bases fitting TRBD1. Germline V gives CDR1 SGHRS, CDR2 YFSETQ. Trimming at V came to 1 base and at J to 4 bases, leaving 1 base not matched to a gene. This CDR3 contains 13 residues. The CDR3 DNA reads TGCGCCAGCAGCTTGACAGGGGGTTACGAGCAGTACTTC. This translates into CASSLTGGYEQYF.

The genes are TRBV10-3 and TRBJ2-7; D possibly corresponds to TRBD2 (5 bases). Germline loops: CDR1 ENHRY, CDR2 SYGVKD. Trimming shortened V by 2 bases and J by 6 bases, and 8 bases separated the two germline ends. This CDR3 is built from 12 residues. The DNA of the CDR3 is TGTGCCATCAGTGAGGGGAGAGGCGAGCAGTACTTC. Translating it yields CAISEGRGEQYF.

This chain joins TRBV4-1 and TRBJ1-5; the D gene is possibly TRBD1 (6 bases). Germline V gene data show CDR1 as MGHRA and CDR2 as YSYEKL. V was clipped by 1 base and J by 4 bases, with 8 bases between them. This CDR3 has 14 amino acids. CDR3 in amino acids: CASSQAQGNQPQHF. The CDR3 DNA follows: TGCGCCAGCAGCCAAGCACAGGGTAATCAGCCCCAGCATTTT.